One sample yielded the 18 T cell receptor beta chains listed below, sequenced in a study of blood T cell repertoires in COVID-19. This table comes from immunoSEQ multiplex PCR, and its TCRdb copy is limited to in-frame clones, with some not included. This sample yields roughly 100,000 clones, of which around 90% are seen a single time; 3% to 4.5% belongs to the top ten. The sample taken for sequencing was peripheral blood. The receptors come from a woman aged 60-75 years with acute or convalescent COVID-19.

V usage is TRBV25-1 and J usage is TRBJ1-1, with 9 positions matching TRBD1. Germline-derived CDR1 and CDR2 are MGHDK and SYGVNS. V was clipped by 4 bases and J by 5 bases; unmatched bases: 14. This CDR3 contains 17 residues. The CDR3 is CASSAGPGQGLKTEAFF. The CDR3 DNA reads TGTGCCAGCAGTGCCGGACCGGGACAGGGTTTAAAAACTGAAGCTTTCTTT.

The table lists this clone with a count of one. This sequence joins TRBV3-1 (or the pseudogene TRBV3-2) and TRBJ2-4, with TRBD2 matching 14 bases. The CDR3 has 17 residues. CDR1 LGHDT and CDR2 YNNKEL come from the germline V gene (reference sequence). The V segment lost 2 bases and the J segment 10 bases; nucleotides outside the gene matches: 10. CDR3 sequence reads: CASSQPQGLAGAPIQYF. The CDR3 coding sequence is TGTGCCAGCAGCCAACCCCAGGGACTAGCGGGAGCACCTATTCAGTACTTC.

V usage is TRBV7-8 and J usage is TRBJ1-3; D is unclear. The CDR3 runs 13 residues. Trimming left V 5 bases short and J 8 bases short, with 13 bases between. Germline-derived CDR1 and CDR2 are SGHVS and FQNEAQ. CDR3 residues: CASSPPREDTIYF. CDR3 sequence (DNA): TGTGCCAGCAGCCCACCCCGAGAGGACACCATATATTTT.

This clone was picked up a small number of times. The CDR3 nucleotides read TGTGCCAGCAGTTACGGGACAGGGAACACTGAAGCTTTCTTT. Translated, it gives CASSYGTGNTEAFF. This chain connects TRBV6-5 to TRBJ1-1, with 8 bases that match TRBD1. CDR1 MNHEY and CDR2 SVGAGI come from the germline V gene. V lost 2 bases and J lost 1; bases outside the gene matches: 0. This CDR3 comprises 14 residues.

This clone showed up just once. V gene TRBV7-2 combines with J gene TRBJ2-2, with TRBD2 matching 11 bases. Germline CDR1 is SGHTA and CDR2 is FQGNSA. Germline trimming cut 1 base from V and 5 bases from J; bases unmatched to any gene: 6. This CDR3 comprises 17 residues. The CDR3 sequence is CASSLGGLAAITGELFF. In DNA, the CDR3 is TGTGCCAGCAGCTTAGGGGGACTAGCGGCTATAACCGGGGAGCTGTTTTTT. The full variable domain, rest sourced from reference TRBV7-2 and TRBJ2-2, is GAGVSQSPSNKVTEKGKDVELRCDPISGHTALYWYRQSLGQGLEFLIYFQGNSAPDKSGLPSDRFSAERTGGSVSTLTIQRTQQEDSAVYLCASSLGGLAAITGELFFGEGSRLTVL.

The rearrangement links TRBV5-1 to TRBJ2-3, with a weak D call TRBD1 (6 bases). CDR1 and CDR2 (germline): SGHRS, YFSETQ. The V end lost 2 bases, the J end lost 0 bases, and 10 bases lay between the germline ends. The CDR3 spans 15 residues. The CDR3 DNA reads TGCGCCAGCAGCTTAACGGGACAAAGCACAGATACGCAGTATTTT. Translated: CASSLTGQSTDTQYF.

The V and J genes are TRBV30 and TRBJ1-6; a weak D match, TRBD1 (6 bases). Trimming pared 0 bases from V and 2 bases from J, leaving 20 bases between. Per the germline V gene, CDR1 is GTSNPN and CDR2 is SVGIG (reference sequence). The CDR3 contains 19 residues. The CDR3 loop reads CAWSVQVVVQGTYNSPLHF. The CDR3 coding sequence is TGTGCCTGGAGTGTACAGGTGGTTGTTCAGGGGACCTATAATTCACCCCTCCACTTT.

The genes are TRBV19 and TRBJ1-1; no clear D. V was cut by 3 bases and J by 0 bases, with 17 bases left in between. Germline assignment: CDR1 LNHDA and CDR2 SQIVND (reference sequence). The CDR3 runs 17 residues. The CDR3 protein is CASSIPLTGKMNTEAFF. The CDR3 nucleotides are TGTGCCAGTAGTATCCCTTTGACGGGGAAGATGAACACTGAAGCTTTCTTT.

The rearrangement links TRBV6-5 to TRBJ2-7; TRBD2 aligns across 8 bases. V shed 10 bases and J 4 bases; nucleotides not matched to a gene: 12. Germline lookup yields CDR1 MNHEY and CDR2 SVGAGI. This CDR3 has 14 amino acids. The CDR3 DNA is TGTGCCACCCGGGCAGGACTAGCATCATACGAGCAGTACTTC. It translates to CATRAGLASYEQYF.

The CDR3 protein is CASSLGSGPDYEQYF. CDR3 bases: TGTGCCAGCTCACTAGGCAGCGGACCAGACTACGAGCAGTACTTC. The genes are TRBV18 and TRBJ2-7, with TRBD2 as a possible D gene (5 bases). Germline V gene sequence: CDR1 KGHSH, CDR2 LQKENI. V dropped 4 bases and J dropped 3 bases, with 16 bases sitting between them. This CDR3 region has 15 residues.

The chain uses TRBV10-2 and TRBJ1-2, with TRBD1 matching 8 bases. The CDR3 sequence is 14 residues long. Germline loops: CDR1 WSHSY, CDR2 SAAADI. V lost 6 bases and J lost 4; bases outside the gene matches: 7. CDR3 protein: CASRDRGGGYGYTF. The DNA for the CDR3 is TGCGCCAGCAGAGACAGGGGCGGGGGCTATGGCTACACCTTC.

The chain links TRBV18 to TRBJ1-1; the D gene is possibly TRBD1 (5 bases). From germline, CDR1 is KGHSH and CDR2 LQKENI. This CDR3 comprises 17 residues. Trimming removed 1 base at V and 5 bases at J, with 20 bases between. The DNA for the CDR3 is TGTGCCAGCTCACCACGCATGGGAAGCGGGGGGGGGACTGAAGCTTTCTTT. It is translated as CASSPRMGSGGGTEAFF.

Comment on this clone: One junction end does not reproduce the germline sequence, and a read error may be involved. This rearrangement joins TRBV7-9 to TRBJ1-5; no reliable D call. This CDR3 region has 14 residues. Germline lookup yields CDR1 SEHNR and CDR2 FQNEAQ (reference sequence). The CDR3 loop is CAGSFTGNNQPQHF. The CDR3 bases are TGTGCCGGCAGCTTCACGGGGAACAATCAGCCCCAGCATTTT.

This chain uses TRBV28 with TRBJ2-3; D is possibly TRBD2 (6 bases). V shed 4 bases and J shed 3 bases, with 11 bases lying between them. CDR1 MDHEN and CDR2 SYDVKM come from the germline V gene. This CDR3 spans 14 amino acids. CDR3 in amino acids: CASSSGGKTDTQYF. In DNA form, the CDR3 reads TGTGCCAGCAGTTCTGGCGGGAAGACAGATACGCAGTATTTT.

This chain joins TRBV27 and TRBJ1-1; 8 positions match TRBD1. Trimming removed 6 bases from V and 5 bases from J; junction bases left unmatched: 8. CDR3 length equals 14 residues. Per the germline V gene, CDR1 is MNHEY and CDR2 is SMNVEV (reference sequence). The DNA of the CDR3 is TGTGCCAGCAGGCCCGGGACAGGTCCGACTGAAGCTTTCTTT. It is translated as CASRPGTGPTEAFF.

V gene TRBV9 combines with J gene TRBJ1-1; the D is unclear. The V and J ends lost 0 bases and 2 bases respectively, with 8 bases between them. The germline V gene encodes CDR1 SGDLS and CDR2 YYNGEE. The CDR3 totals 14 residues. The CDR3, as DNA: TGTGCCAGCAGCGTAGTCGAGAGAAACACTGAAGCTTTCTTT. This encodes CASSVVERNTEAFF.

Here the CDR3 reads CASSPSRWGDGYTF. The CDR3 DNA follows: TGTGCCAGCAGCCCTAGCCGGTGGGGGGACGGCTACACCTTC. This chain links TRBV6-6 with TRBJ1-2, with D tentatively TRBD1 (5 bases). Germline V gene sequence: CDR1 MNHNY, CDR2 SVGAGI (reference sequence). V was clipped by 6 bases and J by 8 bases, with 19 bases between them. This CDR3 region has 14 residues.

This clone has only one observation. The V and J genes are TRBV2 and TRBJ1-2; no reliable D call. CDR1 and CDR2 from the germline V gene are SNHLY and FYNNEI. The CDR3 covers 14 residues. V was trimmed by 0 bases and J by 6 bases, leaving 11 bases between them. The CDR3 loop is CASSEALSLNGYTF. CDR3 sequence (DNA): TGTGCCAGCAGTGAAGCACTCTCCCTAAATGGCTACACCTTC.